A selection of T cell receptor beta chains follows, all from one sample in a study of T-cell reconstitution after alpha-beta-depleted transplantation in children. TCRdb fed the PCR reads into MiXCR, producing one record per CDR3 protein. This sample has some 200,000 distinct CDR3 sequences, with about 7% found just once. The source material was PBMCs, sampled before TCRalphabeta/CD19-depleted stem cell transplant. The receptors come from a boy between 2 and 10 years old with acute lymphoblastic leukemia, due to receive a stem cell transplant. CDR3s include the opening cysteine and the closing phenylalanine or tryptophan. Fields, in order: V gene, CDR3 protein.

TRBV29-1,CSVVFPFKGNYYNEQFF
TRBV7-2,CASSLASRGNTGELFF
TRBV28,CASSLWMSTTDTQYF
TRBV12-5,CASGLGAGGDGEIYGYTF
TRBV5-1,CASSRSRVRNTDTQYF
TRBV5-1,CASSRDTDRNTEAFF
TRBV5-1,CASSTGTPGNTIYF
TRBV20-1,CSVGGGTDTQYF
TRBV6-1,CASRDAWDSTYNEQFF
TRBV29-1,CSVEGAESSYEQYF
TRBV6-2/TRBV6-3,CASSYSIGETQYF
TRBV29-1,CSVVEGRPNYGYTF
TRBV29-1,CSVDRGRETQYF
TRBV6-5,CASSYGLGERNSPLHF
TRBV10-3,CAISHRADTQYF
TRBV25-1,CASSAHMGAEAFF
TRBV4-2,CASSHPTGDRGPGFEQYF